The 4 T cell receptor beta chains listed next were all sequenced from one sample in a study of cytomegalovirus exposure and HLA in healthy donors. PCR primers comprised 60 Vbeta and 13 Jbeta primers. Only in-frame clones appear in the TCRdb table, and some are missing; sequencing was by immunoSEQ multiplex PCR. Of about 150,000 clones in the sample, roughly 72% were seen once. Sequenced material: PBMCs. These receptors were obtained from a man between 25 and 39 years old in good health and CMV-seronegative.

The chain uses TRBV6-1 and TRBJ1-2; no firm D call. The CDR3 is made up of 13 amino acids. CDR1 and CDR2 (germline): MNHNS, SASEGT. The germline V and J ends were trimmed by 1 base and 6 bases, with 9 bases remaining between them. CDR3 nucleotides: TGTGCCAGCAGTGAAGGGCAGACTAATGGCTACACCTTC. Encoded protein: CASSEGQTNGYTF.

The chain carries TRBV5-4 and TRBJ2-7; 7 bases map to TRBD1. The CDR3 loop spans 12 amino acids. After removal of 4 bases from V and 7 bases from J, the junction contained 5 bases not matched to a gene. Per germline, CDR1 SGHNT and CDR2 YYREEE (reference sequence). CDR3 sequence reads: CASSPRDSEQYF. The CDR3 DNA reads TGTGCCAGCAGCCCCCGGGACAGTGAGCAGTACTTC.

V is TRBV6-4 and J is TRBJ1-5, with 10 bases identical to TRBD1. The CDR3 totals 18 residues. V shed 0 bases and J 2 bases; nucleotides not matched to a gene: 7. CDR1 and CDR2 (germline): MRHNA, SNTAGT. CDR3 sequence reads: CASSDSGTGARCNQPQHF. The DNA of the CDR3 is TGTGCCAGCAGTGACTCCGGGACAGGGGCGCGGTGCAATCAGCCCCAGCATTTT.

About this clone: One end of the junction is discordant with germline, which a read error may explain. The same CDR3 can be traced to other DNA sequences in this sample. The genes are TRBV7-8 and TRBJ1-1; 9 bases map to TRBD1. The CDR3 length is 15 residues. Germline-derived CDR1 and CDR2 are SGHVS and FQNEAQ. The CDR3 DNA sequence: TGCGCCAGCAGCTTACCGGGACAGGGTAAGACTGAAGCTTTCTTT. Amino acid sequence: CASSLPGQGKTEAFF.